The clone carrying this T cell receptor (beta chain) was picked up a small number of times. The antigen is unknown. TCRdb re-called the 5' RACE reads with MiXCR, one entry per CDR3 protein. This table holds some 140,000 distinct CDR3 sequences, 17% found once. This entry is derived from a study of CD8 T cells in ankylosing spondylitis. This CDR3 contains 14 residues. V was clipped by 4 bases and J by 5 bases; unmatched bases: 7. Per germline, CDR1 SGHRS and CDR2 YFSETQ. Findings and limits, study-wide: Ankylosing spondylitis blood seemed to carry a telltale TCR beta motif made of eight highly homologous variants.

V gene TRBV5-1 combines with J gene TRBJ2-7, with TRBD2 matching 9 bases. Sequenced input: blood, either unsorted or a sorted T cell fraction (not recorded which). The TCR comes from a male donor with ankylosing spondylitis. The CDR3 sequence is CASSVFSGGDEQYF. Here the CDR3 DNA reads TGCGCCAGCAGCGTCTTTAGCGGGGGAGACGAGCAGTACTTC.